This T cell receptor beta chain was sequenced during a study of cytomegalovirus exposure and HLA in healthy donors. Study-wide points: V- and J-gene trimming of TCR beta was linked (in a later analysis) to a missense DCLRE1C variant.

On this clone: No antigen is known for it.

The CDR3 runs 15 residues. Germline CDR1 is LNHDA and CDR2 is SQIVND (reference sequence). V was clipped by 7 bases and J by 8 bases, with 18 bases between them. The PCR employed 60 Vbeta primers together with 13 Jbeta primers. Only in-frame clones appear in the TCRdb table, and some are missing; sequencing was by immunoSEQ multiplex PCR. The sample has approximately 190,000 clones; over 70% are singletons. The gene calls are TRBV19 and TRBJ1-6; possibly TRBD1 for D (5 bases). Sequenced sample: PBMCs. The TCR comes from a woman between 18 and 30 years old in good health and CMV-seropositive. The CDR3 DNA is TGTGCCAGTACCATGGGGGGATTCGGGGATTCACCCCTCCACTTT. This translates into CASTMGGFGDSPLHF.